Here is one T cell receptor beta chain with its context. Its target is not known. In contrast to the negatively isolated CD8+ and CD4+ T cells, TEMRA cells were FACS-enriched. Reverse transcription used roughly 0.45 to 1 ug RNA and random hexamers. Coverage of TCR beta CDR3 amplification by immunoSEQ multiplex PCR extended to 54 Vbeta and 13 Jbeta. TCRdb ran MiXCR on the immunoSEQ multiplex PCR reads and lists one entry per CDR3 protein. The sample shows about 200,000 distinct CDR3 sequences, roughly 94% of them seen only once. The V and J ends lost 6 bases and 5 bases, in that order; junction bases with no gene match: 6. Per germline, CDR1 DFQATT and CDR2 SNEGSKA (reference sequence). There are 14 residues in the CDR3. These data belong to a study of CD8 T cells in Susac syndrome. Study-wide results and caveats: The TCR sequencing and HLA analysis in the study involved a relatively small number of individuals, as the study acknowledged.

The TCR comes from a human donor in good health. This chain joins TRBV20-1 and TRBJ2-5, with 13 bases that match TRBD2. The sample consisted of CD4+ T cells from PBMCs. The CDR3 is CSAATSGRPETQYF. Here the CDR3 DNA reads TGCAGTGCCGCGACTAGCGGGAGGCCGGAGACCCAGTACTTC.